Below, 29 T cell receptor beta chains from the same sample are listed, as sequenced in a study of vaccination and CD4 T cells after COVID-19. The treatment denotes: roughly nine-day PBMC culture with coronavirus spike peptide pools or control peptides (ViraFEST assay). The assay that was used to sequence DNA from cultured CD4+ T cells was the Oncomine TCR Beta short-read assay. TCRdb analysed the PCR reads with MiXCR anew, one entry per CDR3 protein. The sample gives around 13,000 distinct CDR3 sequences, more than 35% of which show up once; roughly 14% is in the top ten. For these TCRs, the target antigens are not known. Sequencing was carried out using CD4+ T cells from blood, cultured in vitro. The receptors stem from a human donor who had recovered from COVID-19.

Of note for this clonotype: The junction departs from the called germline gene at one end, perhaps through a read error. The genes are TRBV6-1 and TRBJ1-5; TRBD1 matches 9 bases. Germline V CDR1 and CDR2: MNHNS, SASEGT. The CDR3 runs 16 residues. The CDR3 nucleotides are TGCGCCAGCAGTGTTACAGGGGGCGCGAGCAATCAGCCCCAGCATTTT. It encodes CASSVTGGASNQPQHF.

The CDR3 nucleotides are TGTGCCTGGAGCACAGGGGAGGAACAGCCCCAGCATTTT. This translates into CAWSTGEEQPQHF. This chain joins TRBV30 and TRBJ1-5; TRBD1 matches at 7 bases. Germline values: CDR1 GTSNPN, CDR2 SVGIG (reference sequence). Trimming cost V 3 bases and J 7 bases; bases outside gene matches: 6. The length of the CDR3 is 13 residues.

This clonotype was seen only a few times. This CDR3 fails to terminate in the conserved phenylalanine or tryptophan, so it likely reflects a read error. The chain links TRBV6-2 or TRBV6-3 to TRBJ1-6; TRBD1 might be the D (6 bases). Germline-derived CDR1 and CDR2 are MNHEY and SVGEGT. Trimming shortened V by 5 bases and J by 5 bases, and 13 bases separated the two germline ends. The CDR3 has 15 residues. This chain's CDR3 is CASSAQQGDNSPLHS. The CDR3 DNA is TGTGCCAGCAGTGCACAACAGGGAGATAATTCACCCCTCCACTCT.

This rearrangement joins TRBV20-1 to TRBJ1-5, with 10 nucleotides matching TRBD1. This CDR3 region has 15 residues. The germline gives CDR1 DFQATT, CDR2 SNEGSKA (reference sequence). V lost 1 base and J lost 3; bases outside the gene matches: 3. The CDR3 coding sequence is TGCAGTGCTAGAGTTCGACAGGGGGCCAATCAGCCCCAGCATTTT. Amino acids: CSARVRQGANQPQHF.

This clonotype has a handful of counts. The chain uses TRBV6-1 and TRBJ1-1, with TRBD1 as a possible D gene (5 bases). V lost 2 bases and J 4 bases, leaving 11 bases between the germline ends. CDR3 length equals 14 residues. Germline CDR1 reads MNHNS; CDR2 reads SASEGT. The CDR3 loop is CASSEWQGGTEAFF. CDR3 bases: TGTGCCAGCAGTGAATGGCAGGGCGGCACTGAAGCTTTCTTT.

The gene calls are TRBV6-1 and TRBJ1-5; a possible D gene is TRBD1 (6 bases). V gave up 7 bases and J gave up 5 bases, with 18 bases separating them. This CDR3 contains 15 residues. The V gene's germline CDR1 is MNHNS and CDR2 SASEGT. CDR3 nucleotides: TGTGCCAGCAAGGGGAGACAGGAAAGCTATCAGCCCCAGCATTTT. This encodes CASKGRQESYQPQHF.

The genes are TRBV11-2 and TRBJ1-1; the D is unclear. With 5 bases removed from V and 0 bases from J, the gap between germline ends came to 13 bases. This CDR3 is 15 amino acids long. Germline V lookup: CDR1 SGHAT, CDR2 FQNNGV. The CDR3 sequence is CASSPFRIMNTEAFF. The CDR3 region has the DNA TGTGCCAGCAGCCCCTTCAGAATCATGAACACTGAAGCTTTCTTT.

This clonotype has just a few counts. The CDR3 region is CAVLPRGLDYGYTF. CDR3 nucleotide sequence: TGTGCCGTCCTCCCAAGAGGACTCGACTATGGCTACACCTTC. The chain uses TRBV7-9 and TRBJ1-2; no reliable D call. Per the germline V gene, CDR1 is SEHNR and CDR2 is FQNEAQ (reference sequence). Trimming pared 11 bases from V and 3 bases from J, leaving 19 bases between. The CDR3 has 14 residues. The full variable domain, rest sourced from reference TRBV7-9 and TRBJ1-2, is DTGVSQNPRHKITKRGQNVTFRCDPISEHNRLYWYRQTLGQGPEFLTYFQNEAQLEKSRLLSDRFSAERPKGSFSTLEIQRTEQGDSAMYLCAVLPRGLDYGYTFGSGTRLTVV.

This sequence joins TRBV5-1 and TRBJ2-3; D is tentatively TRBD1 or TRBD2 (5 bases each). Deletions cut 4 bases from V and 0 bases from J, with 15 bases between. The CDR3 is made up of 16 amino acids. CDR1 and CDR2 from the germline V gene are SGHRS and YFSETQ. The CDR3 protein is CASSKNAGTSTDTQYF. CDR3 DNA: TGCGCCAGCAGCAAGAACGCCGGGACGAGCACAGATACGCAGTATTTT.

The chain is built from TRBV6-5 and TRBJ1-2; D not certain. Per germline, CDR1 MNHEY and CDR2 SVGAGI. This CDR3 is built from 12 residues. Trimming stripped 4 bases from V and 0 bases from J, with 3 bases between. The CDR3 reads CASSSTNYGYTF. The CDR3 coding sequence is TGTGCCAGCAGTTCGACTAACTATGGCTACACCTTC.

The V and J genes are TRBV7-2 and TRBJ2-1, with 14 bases aligning to TRBD2. Germline lookup yields CDR1 SGHTA and CDR2 FQGNSA. V was pared by 3 bases and J by 4 bases, with 11 bases of the junction left unmatched. CDR3 length: 19 amino acids. The CDR3: CASSFLWTSGGPGYNEQFF. As DNA, the CDR3 is TGTGCCAGCAGCTTCTTATGGACTAGCGGGGGGCCGGGATACAATGAGCAGTTCTTC.

This clonotype was detected only a few times. The chain recombines TRBV7-9 with TRBJ2-2, with D unresolved. Deletions cut 5 bases from V and 4 bases from J, with 11 bases between. Germline V gene data show CDR1 as SEHNR and CDR2 as FQNEAQ (reference sequence). The CDR3 runs to 14 residues. The DNA of the CDR3 is TGTGCCAGCAGCCCTTCGGGTGGCACCGGGGAGCTGTTTTTT. Translation: CASSPSGGTGELFF.

The chain uses TRBV4-1 and TRBJ2-2, with 7 nucleotides matching TRBD1. The CDR3 has 13 residues. V lost 5 bases and J lost 7; bases outside the gene matches: 4. From germline, CDR1 is MGHRA and CDR2 YSYEKL. CDR3 coding DNA: TGCGCCAGCAGCGGGCAGGGGGACGGGGAGCTGTTTTTT. Amino acid sequence: CASSGQGDGELFF.

This clonotype was seen only a few times. An end of the junction differs from the germline gene, which may be a read error. The chain links TRBV6-1 to TRBJ2-7, with D hard to call. Germline CDR1 MNHNS, CDR2 SASEGT. The CDR3 covers 13 residues. The CDR3 region has the DNA TGTGCCACCAGTCGAGGCAACAACTACGAGCAGTACTTC. Amino acid sequence: CATSRGNNYEQYF.

The CDR3 DNA reads TGTGCCAGCAGCGTAATCCGCACAATTTATGGCTACACCTTC. Residues: CASSVIRTIYGYTF. The rearrangement links TRBV9 to TRBJ1-2; no firm D call. This CDR3 spans 14 amino acids. Germline V gene data show CDR1 as SGDLS and CDR2 as YYNGEE. Between the trimmed V and J ends, which lost 1 base and 5 bases, there was a span of 12 bases.

V is TRBV20-1 and J is TRBJ2-7; D unclear. The V end lost 5 bases, the J end lost 1 base, and 15 bases lay between the germline ends. The CDR3 contains 14 residues. Germline V gives CDR1 DFQATT, CDR2 SNEGSKA (reference sequence). For the CDR3, the DNA is TGCAGTGCTCAGGTTCCCGGGCCGTCCTACGAGCAGTACTTC. This encodes CSAQVPGPSYEQYF.

A remark on this clonotype: One end of the junction fails to match germline, which may point to a read error. The V call is TRBV15, the J call TRBJ1-2, with TRBD1 matching 8 bases. The CDR3 spans 17 residues. CDR1 is LNHNV, CDR2 YYDKDF, per germline (reference sequence). The CDR3 spells CATGRRGTGSANYGYTF. The CDR3 DNA follows: TGTGCCACCGGCAGGAGGGGGACAGGATCAGCTAACTATGGCTACACCTTC.

The genes are TRBV19 and TRBJ2-7, with 10 bases identical to TRBD1. Germline V lookup: CDR1 LNHDA, CDR2 SQIVND (reference sequence). The CDR3 spans 15 residues. V was clipped by 10 bases and J by 3 bases; unmatched bases: 12. CDR3 coding DNA: TGTGCCACCCCGTATCTGACAGGGGGCTTCTACGAGCAGTACTTC. It is translated as CATPYLTGGFYEQYF.

This chain joins TRBV2 and TRBJ2-7; 7 positions agree with TRBD2. The germline gives CDR1 SNHLY, CDR2 FYNNEI. CDR3 length: 12 residues. Trimming cost V 6 bases and J 9 bases; bases outside gene matches: 8. The CDR3 is CASSAGRERQYF. CDR3 bases: TGTGCCAGCAGCGCCGGGCGGGAGCGGCAGTACTTC. The full variable domain, in which reference TRBV2 and TRBJ2-7 provide the parts outside the CDR3, is EPEVTQTPSHQVTQMGQEVILRCVPISNHLYFYWYRQILGQKVEFLVSFYNNEISEKSEIFDDQFSVERPDGSNFTLKIRSTKLEDSAMYFCASSAGRERQYFGPGTRLTVT.

This rearrangement joins TRBV4-1 to TRBJ1-2; no reliable D call. Germline V lookup: CDR1 MGHRA, CDR2 YSYEKL. The CDR3 spans 13 residues. Trimming took 6 bases from V and 4 from J, leaving 12 bases between them. CDR3 nucleotides: TGCGCCAGCAGTCGTGTCTTTCTCTATGGCTACACCTTC. This translates into CASSRVFLYGYTF.

This clonotype appeared a few times. V gene TRBV20-1 combines with J gene TRBJ1-2, with 8 bases matching TRBD1. CDR1 is DFQATT, CDR2 SNEGSKA, per germline (reference sequence). This CDR3 is built from 11 residues. J lost 5 bases, V lost 5 bases, and 1 base had no gene match. CDR3 amino acids: CSARQGYGYTF. The CDR3, as DNA: TGCAGTGCTCGACAGGGGTATGGCTACACCTTC.

CDR3 sequence (DNA): TGCAGTGCTAGAGGGTGGGGGAGACTCCAAGAGACCCAGTACTTC. This encodes CSARGWGRLQETQYF. The rearrangement joins TRBV20-1 to TRBJ2-5; D might be TRBD1 or TRBD2, each matching 5 bases. V shed 1 base and J shed 1 base, with 13 bases lying between them. The CDR3 is made up of 15 amino acids. CDR1 is DFQATT, CDR2 SNEGSKA, per germline (reference sequence).

V gene TRBV11-1 combines with J gene TRBJ1-5, with no clear D. Trimming took 2 bases from V and 2 from J, leaving 7 bases between them. This CDR3 contains 14 residues. Germline V gene data show CDR1 as SGHAT and CDR2 as FQDESV (reference sequence). The CDR3 region has the DNA TGTGCCAGCAGCTTATCGGGAGGCAATCAGCCCCAGCATTTT. It translates to CASSLSGGNQPQHF.

This clonotype has a handful of counts. The chain recombines TRBV7-9 with TRBJ1-6, with D tentatively TRBD1 (5 bases). The CDR3 spans 14 residues. The germline V gene has CDR1 SEHNR and CDR2 FQNEAQ (reference sequence). V lost 0 bases and J lost 10, with 10 bases in between. The CDR3 nucleotides are TGTGCCAGCAGCTTAGCGGAGCGACAGTCACCCCTCCACTTT. Protein product: CASSLAERQSPLHF. Filled out from reference TRBV7-9 and TRBJ1-6, the complete variable domain reads DTGVSQNPRHKITKRGQNVTFRCDPISEHNRLYWYRQTLGQGPEFLTYFQNEAQLEKSRLLSDRFSAERPKGSFSTLEIQRTEQGDSAMYLCASSLAERQSPLHFGNGTRLTVT.

This chain links TRBV6-5 with TRBJ1-6; D ambiguous. Germline CDR1 reads MNHEY; CDR2 reads SVGAGI. There are 15 residues in the CDR3. Trimming took off 2 bases at V and 9 bases at J, with 14 bases between the two ends. The CDR3 coding sequence is TGTGCCAGCAGTTACGAGTCGGGGATTAGTTCACCCCTCCACTTT. As protein: CASSYESGISSPLHF.

The chain carries TRBV11-2 and TRBJ2-7; D gene unclear. Germline V gene sequence: CDR1 SGHAT, CDR2 FQNNGV. Deletions cut 6 bases from V and 0 bases from J, with 9 bases between. This CDR3 has 13 residues. CDR3 sequence: CASRMTASYEQYF. CDR3 sequence (DNA): TGTGCCAGCAGGATGACTGCCTCCTACGAGCAGTACTTC. Together with reference TRBV11-2 and TRBJ2-7, the CDR3 gives the full variable domain: EAGVAQSPRYKIIEKRQSVAFWCNPISGHATLYWYQQILGQGPKLLIQFQNNGVVDDSQLPKDRFSAERLKGVDSTLKIQPAKLEDSAVYLCASRMTASYEQYFGPGTRLTVT.

This clonotype was seen more than once but under ten times. The rearrangement links TRBV5-1 to TRBJ2-5; 10 bases are a match to TRBD2. This CDR3 region has 14 residues. The germline gives CDR1 SGHRS, CDR2 YFSETQ. With 4 bases clipped from V and 5 bases from J, the junction kept 5 bases outside the gene matches. CDR3 in DNA: TGCGCCAGCAGCCCAGGGACTAGCGTGGAGACCCAGTACTTC. This encodes CASSPGTSVETQYF.

This clonotype has more than one count but fewer than ten. This rearrangement joins TRBV6-1 to TRBJ1-6; 7 bases map to TRBD1. The CDR3 is made up of 15 amino acids. Per the germline V gene, CDR1 is MNHNS and CDR2 is SASEGT. Trimming at V came to 6 bases and at J to 7 bases, leaving 9 bases not matched to a gene. The CDR3: CASSFGTVRNSPLHF. CDR3 bases: TGTGCCAGCAGCTTCGGGACAGTTAGGAATTCACCCCTCCACTTT.

Here the CDR3 DNA reads TGTGCCAGCCTTTTCTCTGGGGCCAACGTCCTGACTTTC. Its translation: CASLFSGANVLTF. J is TRBJ2-6 and V is TRBV6-4; no definite D call. V was trimmed by 8 bases and J by 0 bases, leaving 5 bases between them. The germline V gene encodes CDR1 MRHNA and CDR2 SNTAGT. The CDR3 covers 13 residues.